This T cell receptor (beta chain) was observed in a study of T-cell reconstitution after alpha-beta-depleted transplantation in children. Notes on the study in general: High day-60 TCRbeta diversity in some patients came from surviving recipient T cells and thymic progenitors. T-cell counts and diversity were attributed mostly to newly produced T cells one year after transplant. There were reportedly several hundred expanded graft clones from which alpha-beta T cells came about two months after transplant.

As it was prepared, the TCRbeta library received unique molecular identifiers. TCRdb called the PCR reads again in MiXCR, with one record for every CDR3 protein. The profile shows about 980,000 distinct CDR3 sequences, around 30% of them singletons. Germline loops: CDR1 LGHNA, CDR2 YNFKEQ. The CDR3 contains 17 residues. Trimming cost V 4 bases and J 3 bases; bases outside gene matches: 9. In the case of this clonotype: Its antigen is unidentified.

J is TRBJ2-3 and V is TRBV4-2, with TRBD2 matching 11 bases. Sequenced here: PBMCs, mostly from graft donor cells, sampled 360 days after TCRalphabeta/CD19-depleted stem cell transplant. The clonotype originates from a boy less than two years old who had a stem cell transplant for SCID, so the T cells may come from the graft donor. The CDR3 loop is CASSLAGGGSETDTQYF. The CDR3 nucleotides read TGTGCCAGCAGCCTAGCGGGGGGGGGCTCGGAGACAGATACGCAGTATTTT.